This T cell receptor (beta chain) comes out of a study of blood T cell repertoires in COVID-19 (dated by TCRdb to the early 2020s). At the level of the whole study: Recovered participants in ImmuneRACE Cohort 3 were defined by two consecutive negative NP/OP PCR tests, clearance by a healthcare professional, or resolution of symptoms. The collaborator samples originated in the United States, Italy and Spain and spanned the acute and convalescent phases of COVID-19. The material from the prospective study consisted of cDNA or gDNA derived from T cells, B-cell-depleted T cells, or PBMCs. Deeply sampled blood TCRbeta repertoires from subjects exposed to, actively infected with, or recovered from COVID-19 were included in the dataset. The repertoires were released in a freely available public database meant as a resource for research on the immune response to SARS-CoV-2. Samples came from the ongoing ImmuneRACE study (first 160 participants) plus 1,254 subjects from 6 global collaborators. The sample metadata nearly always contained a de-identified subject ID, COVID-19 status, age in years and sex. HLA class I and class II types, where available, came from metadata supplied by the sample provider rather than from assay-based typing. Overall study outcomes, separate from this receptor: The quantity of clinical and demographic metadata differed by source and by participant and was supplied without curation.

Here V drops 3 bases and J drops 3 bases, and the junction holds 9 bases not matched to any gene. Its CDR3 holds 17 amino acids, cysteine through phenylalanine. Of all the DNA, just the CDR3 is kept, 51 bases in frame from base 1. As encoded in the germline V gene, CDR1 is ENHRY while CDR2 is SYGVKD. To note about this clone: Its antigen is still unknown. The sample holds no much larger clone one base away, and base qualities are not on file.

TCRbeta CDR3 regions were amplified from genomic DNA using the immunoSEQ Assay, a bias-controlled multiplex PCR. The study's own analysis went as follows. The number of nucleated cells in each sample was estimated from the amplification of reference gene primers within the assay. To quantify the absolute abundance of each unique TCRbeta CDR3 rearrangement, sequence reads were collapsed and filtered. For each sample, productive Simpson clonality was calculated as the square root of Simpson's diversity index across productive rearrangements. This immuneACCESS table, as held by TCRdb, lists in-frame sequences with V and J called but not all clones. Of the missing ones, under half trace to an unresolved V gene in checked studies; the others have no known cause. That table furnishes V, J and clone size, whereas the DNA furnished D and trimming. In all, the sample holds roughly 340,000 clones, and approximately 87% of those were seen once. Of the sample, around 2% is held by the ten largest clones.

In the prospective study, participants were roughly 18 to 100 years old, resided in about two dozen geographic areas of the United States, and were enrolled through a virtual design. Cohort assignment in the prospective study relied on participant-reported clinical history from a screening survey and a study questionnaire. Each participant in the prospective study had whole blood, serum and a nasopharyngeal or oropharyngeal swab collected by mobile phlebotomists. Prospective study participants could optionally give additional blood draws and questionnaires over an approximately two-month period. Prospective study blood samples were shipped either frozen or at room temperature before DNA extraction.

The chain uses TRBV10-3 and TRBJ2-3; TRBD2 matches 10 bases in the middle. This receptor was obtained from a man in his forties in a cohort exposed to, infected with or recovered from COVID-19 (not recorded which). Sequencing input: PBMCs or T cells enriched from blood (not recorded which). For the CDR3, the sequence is CAISDRTSGPNTDTQYF. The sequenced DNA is TGTGCCATCAGTGATCGGACTAGCGGACCTAATACAGATACGCAGTATTTT.